Each of the 15 T cell receptor beta chains below was sequenced from the same sample in a study of T-cell reconstitution after alpha-beta-depleted transplantation in children. Unique molecular identifiers were incorporated when the TCRbeta library was constructed. TCRdb ran MiXCR on the PCR reads and lists one entry per CDR3 protein. The table lists about 900,000 distinct CDR3 sequences, around 30% of them singletons. Sequencing was performed on PBMCs, mostly from graft donor cells, taken 360 days after TCRalphabeta/CD19-depleted stem cell transplant. These TCRs come from a boy under two years old who had a stem cell transplant for SCID, so the T cells may come from the graft donor.

Remarks on this clonotype: Relative to the germline gene, one junction end is altered; a read error may explain this. The chain has TRBV12-3 or TRBV12-4 and TRBJ2-7; possible D gene TRBD1, 5 bases. This CDR3 has 15 residues. The CDR3 coding sequence is TGTGCCAACAGTCCGCTAGAAGGGGCGTCCTACGAGCAGTACTTC. This gives the protein CANSPLEGASYEQYF.

The table lists this clonotype with a few counts. V usage is TRBV9 and J usage is TRBJ2-5; D is perhaps TRBD2 (7 bases). V lost 4 bases and J 5 bases, leaving 15 bases between the germline ends. The CDR3 sequence is 14 residues long. CDR1 and CDR2 from the germline V gene are SGDLS and YYNGEE. The chain's CDR3 is CASSSRGAGETQYF. The CDR3 DNA sequence: TGTGCCAGCAGCTCCCGGGGGGCCGGGGAGACCCAGTACTTC.

This clonotype has only a few counts. The chain recombines TRBV11-2 with TRBJ2-1, with TRBD2 matching 9 bases. The junction had 8 bases not matched to a gene; V was cut back by 1 base and J by 10 bases. This CDR3 contains 15 residues. CDR1 and CDR2 (germline): SGHAT, FQNNGV. In nucleotides, the CDR3 is TGTGCCAGCAGCTTAGGGGTAGCGGGGGCCCAAGAGCAGTTCTTC. It specifies CASSLGVAGAQEQFF.

This clonotype showed up just a few times. The chain combines TRBV12-3 or TRBV12-4 with TRBJ1-1, with D possibly being TRBD1 (5 bases). Trimming pared 8 bases from V and 4 bases from J, leaving 17 bases between. There are 14 residues in the CDR3. The CDR3 loop reads CASSPWGGGTEAFF. As DNA, the CDR3 is TGTGCCAGCTCACCGTGGGGGGGAGGCACTGAAGCTTTCTTT.

V is TRBV15 and J is TRBJ2-1; 9 bases map to TRBD1. The CDR3 loop spans 15 amino acids. The V gene's germline CDR1 is LNHNV and CDR2 YYDKDF (reference sequence). J was trimmed by 9 bases and V by 1 base; bases with no gene match: 7. CDR3 in amino acids: CATSRVRTGAGEQFF. The CDR3 coding sequence is TGTGCCACCAGCAGAGTCCGGACAGGGGCGGGTGAGCAGTTCTTC.

This sequence joins TRBV5-1 and TRBJ1-1, with a weak D call TRBD1 (5 bases). Germline V gene data show CDR1 as SGHRS and CDR2 as YFSETQ. V lost 5 bases and J lost 3, with 11 bases in between. This CDR3 comprises 13 residues. The CDR3 DNA follows: TGCGCCAGCAGGGACACGTGGGACACTGAAGCTTTCTTT. Amino acid sequence: CASRDTWDTEAFF.

This clonotype was counted a few times. The V and J genes are TRBV5-6 and TRBJ2-3; D gene uncertain. Germline values: CDR1 SGHDT, CDR2 YYEEEE. The ends were cut back, 1 base at V and 4 bases at J, with 7 bases in the middle. The CDR3 loop spans 13 amino acids. The CDR3 is CASSLPIPDTQYF. The CDR3 DNA reads TGTGCCAGCAGCTTGCCAATACCAGATACGCAGTATTTT. The variable domain in full, completed from reference TRBV5-6 and TRBJ2-3, reads DAGVTQSPTHLIKTRGQQVTLRCSPKSGHDTVSWYQQALGQGPQFIFQYYEEEERQRGNFPDRFSGHQFPNYSSELNVNALLLGDSALYLCASSLPIPDTQYFGPGTRLTVL.

The chain is built from TRBV27 and TRBJ1-5, with D perhaps matching TRBD1 (6 bases). Germline CDR1 and CDR2: MNHEY and SMNVEV (reference sequence). The V end was cut by 2 bases, the J end by 3 bases, with 8 bases between. The CDR3 loop spans 14 amino acids. The CDR3 bases are TGTGCCAGCAGTTTAAAGGGGGACAATCAGCCCCAGCATTTT. Encoded protein: CASSLKGDNQPQHF.

This clonotype appeared a few times. The V and J genes are TRBV12-3 or TRBV12-4 and TRBJ2-1; D uncertain. V was clipped by 2 bases and J by 8 bases, with 7 bases between them. There are 12 residues in the CDR3. The CDR3 region has the DNA TGTGCCAGCAGTTTATCAGAAGATGAGCAGTTCTTC. It yields the protein CASSLSEDEQFF.

The rearrangement uses TRBV7-6 and TRBJ2-7; no reliable D call. Per germline, CDR1 SGHVS and CDR2 FNYEAQ. This CDR3 region has 13 residues. V was cut by 4 bases and J by 5 bases, with 12 bases left in between. As DNA, the CDR3 is TGTGCCAGCAGCTCCATGAAGAGGAACGAGCAGTACTTC. Translating it yields CASSSMKRNEQYF.

V usage is TRBV7-6 and J usage is TRBJ2-3; 7 nucleotides match TRBD2. The J segment lost 4 bases and the V segment lost 3 bases, leaving 10 bases of the junction unmatched. CDR3 length equals 16 residues. CDR1 is SGHVS, CDR2 FNYEAQ, per germline. The CDR3 loop is CASSFGGGLSADTQYF. The CDR3 nucleotides are TGTGCCAGCAGCTTTGGGGGGGGTCTTAGCGCAGATACGCAGTATTTT.

This clonotype was seen more than once but under ten times. The V gene is TRBV28, the J gene TRBJ1-1; 8 bases fit TRBD1. There are 16 residues in the CDR3. V shed 5 bases and J 0 bases; nucleotides not matched to a gene: 8. Germline values: CDR1 MDHEN, CDR2 SYDVKM. In DNA form, the CDR3 reads TGTGCCAGCAGTACCCGACAGGGGCCCATGAACACTGAAGCTTTCTTT. As protein: CASSTRQGPMNTEAFF. The full variable domain, completed using reference TRBV28 and TRBJ1-1, is DVKVTQSSRYLVKRTGEKVFLECVQDMDHENMFWYRQDPGLGLRLIYFSYDVKMKEKGDIPEGYSVSREKKERFSLILESASTNQTSMYLCASSTRQGPMNTEAFFGQGTRLTVV.

Only a few counts were recorded for this clonotype. CDR3 residues: CASSPIAGGTGELFF. The CDR3 DNA follows: TGTGCCAGCAGCCCCATAGCGGGCGGGACCGGGGAGCTGTTTTTT. The J gene is TRBJ2-2, the V gene TRBV4-2, with 7 bases that match TRBD2. Trimming took 4 bases from V and 5 from J; bases not matched to a gene: 7. CDR3 length: 15 amino acids. Germline V gives CDR1 LGHNA, CDR2 YNFKEQ.

This chain uses TRBV12-3 or TRBV12-4 with TRBJ2-3; no definite D call. V was cut by 5 bases and J by 6 bases, with 9 bases left in between. The CDR3 extends over 12 amino acids. The CDR3 nucleotides read TGTGCCAGCAGTAAACATAGGGATACGCAGTATTTT. It encodes CASSKHRDTQYF.

This clonotype was recorded a few times. The chain uses TRBV4-1 and TRBJ2-1, with D unresolved. Deletions cut 0 bases from V and 0 bases from J, with 18 bases between. CDR3 length equals 19 residues. Germline assignment: CDR1 MGHRA and CDR2 YSYEKL. CDR3 nucleotide sequence: TGCGCCAGCAGCCAAGATCGCGTCTTTGGGCTTGGCTCCTACAATGAGCAGTTCTTC. This encodes CASSQDRVFGLGSYNEQFF.